This is a list of T cell receptor beta chains from one sample in a study of blood T cell repertoires in COVID-19. Here immunoSEQ multiplex PCR was the method, and the copy in TCRdb shows in-frame clones only, minus some. Among approximately 110,000 clones listed, roughly 84% were seen once. The sample consisted of peripheral blood. These receptors all come from a woman in her 70s who had recovered from COVID-19. CDR3s include the opening cysteine and the closing phenylalanine or tryptophan. A D gene is named only where the DNA matches it firmly. Size tells how often a clone was seen (once, few, many) or the class of an expanded clone, and some rows leave it out.

d_gene	j_gene	abundance	v_gene	CDR3aa	CDR3nt
-	TRBJ2-7	-	TRBV7-6	CASSLTSHRGYEQYF	TGTGCCAGCAGCTTGACGTCCCACCGAGGCTACGAGCAGTACTTC
TRBD1	TRBJ1-3	-	TRBV7-9	CASSKRQGDSGNTIYF	TGTGCCAGCAGCAAGAGACAGGGGGACTCTGGAAACACCATATATTTT
-	TRBJ2-7	-	TRBV7-2	CASSPQRGEQYF	TGTGCCAGCAGCCCTCAACGGGGCGAGCAGTACTTC
TRBD1	TRBJ2-5	-	TRBV7-2	CASSSTGTGRVYF	TGTGCCAGCAGCTCCACCGGGACAGGGCGGGTGTACTTC
-	TRBJ2-1	few	TRBV18	CASSPPGSLNEQFF	TGTGCCAGCTCACCACCGGGGAGCCTCAATGAGCAGTTCTTC
TRBD1	TRBJ1-1	-	TRBV19	CASTMVGSGGAAEAFF	TGTGCCAGTACGATGGTGGGGTCAGGGGGCGCGGCTGAAGCTTTCTTT
-	TRBJ2-1	-	TRBV7-3	CASSSQGSGEQFF	TGTGCCAGCAGCTCACAGGGTTCGGGTGAGCAGTTCTTC
TRBD1	TRBJ2-2	few	TRBV19	CASSQTGGSNTGELFF	TGTGCCAGTAGCCAGACAGGGGGCTCGAACACCGGGGAGCTGTTTTTT
-	TRBJ2-4	-	TRBV10-3	CAISVERGVIQYF	TGTGCCATCAGTGTAGAACGGGGAGTGATTCAGTACTTC
-	TRBJ1-3	-	TRBV7-2	CASSPWAISGNTIYF	TGTGCCAGCAGCCCCTGGGCTATCTCTGGAAACACCATATATTTT
TRBD2	TRBJ2-1	few	TRBV18	CASSRGWVNNSTGLAGGWFF	TGTGCCAGCTCACGAGGATGGGTAAACAACAGCACGGGACTAGCGGGAGGATGGTTCTTC
-	TRBJ1-6	-	TRBV19	CASNPDRLLNSPLHF	TGTGCCAGTAATCCCGACAGGCTACTAAATTCACCCCTCCACTTT
-	TRBJ2-7	-	TRBV28	CASTPGSYEQYF	TGTGCCAGCACCCCGGGGTCCTACGAGCAGTACTTC
TRBD2	TRBJ2-3	-	TRBV7-2	CASSLERAGGQYF	TGTGCCAGCAGCTTAGAAAGGGCGGGAGGGCAGTATTTT
-	TRBJ2-3	-	TRBV30	CAWSVGLARTDTQYF	TGTGCCTGGAGTGTAGGCCTAGCGCGCACAGATACGCAGTATTTT
-	TRBJ2-3	once	TRBV19	CASSMQSPDTQYF	TGTGCCAGTAGTATGCAGTCCCCAGATACGCAGTATTTT
TRBD2	TRBJ2-3	-	TRBV5-8	CASSWAGTSGGRDTQYF	TGTGCCAGCAGCTGGGCCGGGACTAGCGGGGGGCGGGATACGCAGTATTTT
-	TRBJ1-5	-	TRBV21-1	CASSTPHRVGNQPQHF	TGTGCCAGCAGCACACCCCACAGGGTGGGAAATCAGCCCCAGCATTTT
-	TRBJ1-2	-	TRBV7-9	CASSFSNGGYGYTF	TGTGCCAGCAGCTTTTCCAATGGAGGCTATGGCTACACCTTC
TRBD1	TRBJ2-3	-	TRBV5-4	CASSSTGAADTQYF	TGTGCCAGCAGCTCGACAGGGGCGGCAGATACGCAGTATTTT
TRBD2	TRBJ2-5	-	TRBV5-1	CASSSLTSAETQYF	TGCGCCAGCAGCTCGTTGACTAGCGCAGAGACCCAGTACTTC
-	TRBJ2-2	-	TRBV29-1	CSATRGNAGELFF	TGCAGCGCCACCCGAGGGAACGCCGGGGAGCTGTTTTTT
-	TRBJ2-7	-	TRBV7-3	CASSLGVRASSYEQYF	TGTGCCAGCAGCTTAGGGGTCAGGGCGAGTTCCTACGAGCAGTACTTC
-	TRBJ1-1	once	TRBV4-3	CASSQDYRVGAEAFF	TGCGCCAGCAGCCAAGATTACAGGGTCGGGGCTGAAGCTTTCTTT
-	TRBJ1-1	-	TRBV13	CASSDRRGTEAFF	TGTGCCAGCAGTGACAGGCGGGGGACTGAAGCTTTCTTT
TRBD2	TRBJ2-7	once	TRBV28	CASSLISGGPYEQYF	TGTGCCAGCAGTTTAATCAGCGGGGGGCCATACGAGCAGTACTTC
-	TRBJ1-2	-	TRBV7-9	CASSLGGNGGYTF	TGTGCCAGCAGCTTAGGAGGGAACGGTGGCTACACCTTC
-	TRBJ2-1	-	TRBV6-2/TRBV6-3	CASSIADEQFF	TGTGCCAGCAGTATAGCCGATGAGCAGTTCTTC
-	TRBJ2-2	-	TRBV6-2/TRBV6-3	CASSYSLRVYTGELFF	TGTGCCAGCAGTTATTCCCTCCGGGTTTACACCGGGGAGCTGTTTTTT
TRBD2	TRBJ2-7	few	TRBV18	CASSPAGVGYEQYF	TGTGCCAGCTCCCCGGCGGGGGTGGGGTACGAGCAGTACTTC
-	TRBJ2-5	-	TRBV5-5	CASSPAGYQETQYF	TGTGCCAGCAGCCCGGCAGGGTATCAAGAGACCCAGTACTTC
-	TRBJ2-5	-	TRBV28	CASTAPRGAGGYQETQYF	TGTGCCAGCACCGCCCCCCGAGGGGCAGGAGGGTACCAAGAGACCCAGTACTTC
-	TRBJ1-2	few	TRBV4-3	CASSQGTDRAMTF	TGCGCCAGCAGCCAAGGTACCGACAGAGCCATGACCTTC
TRBD1	TRBJ1-6	-	TRBV9	CASSAGQGDSPLHF	TGTGCCAGCAGCGCTGGACAGGGCGATTCACCCCTCCACTTT
-	TRBJ2-7	-	TRBV12-3/TRBV12-4	CASSLGAEQYF	TGTGCCAGCAGTTTAGGAGCCGAGCAGTACTTC
TRBD1	TRBJ1-1	-	TRBV6-2/TRBV6-3	CASSTDRGTEAFF	TGTGCCAGCAGCACCGACAGGGGGACTGAAGCTTTCTTT
TRBD2	TRBJ2-1	-	TRBV4-1	CASRLAGGLNEQFF	TGCGCCAGCAGACTAGCGGGGGGGCTGAATGAGCAGTTCTTC
TRBD2	TRBJ2-5	-	TRBV5-1	CASSIGTSGGGEETQYF	TGCGCCAGCAGCATAGGGACTAGCGGGGGAGGGGAAGAGACCCAGTACTTC
-	TRBJ2-1	-	TRBV3-1/TRBV3-2	CASSHNGTLNNEQFF	TGTGCCAGCAGCCACAACGGGACACTAAACAATGAGCAGTTCTTC
-	TRBJ1-2	-	TRBV7-8	CASSRTGSANYGYTF	TGTGCCAGCAGCCGAACAGGTTCAGCTAACTATGGCTACACCTTC
-	TRBJ2-3	-	TRBV5-1	CASSLGQPPGDTQYF	TGCGCCAGCAGCTTGGGGCAACCGCCCGGGGATACGCAGTATTTT
-	TRBJ1-2	-	TRBV2	CASSGEQGGSGYTF	TGTGCCAGCAGTGGGGAACAGGGTGGTAGCGGCTACACCTTC
TRBD1	TRBJ2-5	large	TRBV7-8	CASVGDRVRGVFEETQYF	TGTGCCAGCGTGGGCGACAGGGTAAGGGGAGTGTTCGAAGAGACCCAGTACTTC
TRBD2	TRBJ2-1	-	TRBV18	CASSPRRGLAGGNEQFF	TGTGCCAGCTCCCCCCGGAGGGGACTAGCGGGAGGGAATGAGCAGTTCTTC
TRBD2	TRBJ2-3	-	TRBV4-2	CASSQGLAESTDTQYF	TGTGCCAGCAGCCAAGGACTAGCGGAGAGCACAGATACGCAGTATTTT
TRBD2	TRBJ2-2	-	TRBV27	CASSRWTSRTGELFF	TGTGCCAGCAGCAGATGGACTAGCAGAACCGGGGAGCTGTTTTTT
TRBD1	TRBJ1-1	-	TRBV7-3	CASSETGTGTDGVVGTEAFF	TGTGCCAGCAGCGAGACCGGGACAGGGACCGATGGGGTGGTGGGCACTGAAGCTTTCTTT
-	TRBJ1-1	-	TRBV6-1	CASSESLRESHEAFF	TGTGCCAGCAGTGAAAGCCTAAGAGAAAGCCATGAGGCTTTCTTT
-	TRBJ2-7	-	TRBV5-4	CASSLGLAIEQYF	TGTGCCAGCAGCTTGGGGCTAGCGATCGAGCAGTACTTC
-	TRBJ1-5	few	TRBV2	CASRVQGFSNQPQHF	TGTGCCAGCAGAGTACAGGGATTTAGCAATCAGCCCCAGCATTTT
-	TRBJ2-7	-	TRBV28	CASSLPSSYEQYF	TGTGCCAGCAGTTTACCCAGTTCCTACGAGCAGTACTTC
TRBD1	TRBJ2-7	-	TRBV19	CASSIDPGGEQYF	TGTGCCAGTAGTATAGACCCAGGGGGCGAGCAGTACTTC
TRBD1	TRBJ2-7	-	TRBV6-5	CASSYAGQGAYEQYF	TGTGCCAGCAGTTACGCGGGACAGGGGGCCTACGAGCAGTACTTC
-	TRBJ2-2	-	TRBV5-1	CASSPQITGELFF	TGCGCCAGCAGCCCCCAGATTACCGGGGAGCTGTTTTTT
TRBD1	TRBJ2-2	-	TRBV28	CASGLLPGQGDTGELFF	TGTGCCAGCGGACTACTTCCGGGACAGGGGGACACCGGGGAGCTGTTTTTT
-	TRBJ1-2	-	TRBV6-6	CASSYARDMKNYGYTF	TGTGCCAGCAGTTACGCACGGGATATGAAGAACTATGGCTACACCTTC
-	TRBJ2-1	-	TRBV29-1	CSVASYNEQFF	TGCAGCGTTGCCAGTTACAATGAGCAGTTCTTC